This T cell receptor beta chain was retrieved from a study of blood T cell repertoires in COVID-19. Study-wide context: PBMCs, B-cell-depleted T cells, or T cells were the source of the cDNA or gDNA that made up the material.

A single count supports this clone. In the original processing: Cell counts per sample came from amplifying reference gene primers. TCRdb keeps only in-frame clones here, not all; method: immunoSEQ multiplex PCR. D and trimming were read from the DNA, whereas the V and J calls and clone size are those reported in that table. The repertoire holds 70,000 to 95,000 clones, with 88% as singletons. Germline V gene data show CDR1 as MNHEY and CDR2 as SVGAGI. The CDR3 consists of 14 residues. V was pared by 6 bases and J by 7 bases, with 6 bases of the junction left unmatched. The source material was peripheral blood. The chain has TRBV6-5 and TRBJ1-2; 12 bases agree with TRBD1. The source of this sequence is a man aged 70 or older with acute or convalescent COVID-19. The DNA of the CDR3 is TGTGCCAGCAGGACCGGGACAGGGGGCTCTGGCTACACCTTC. Translating it yields CASRTGTGGSGYTF.